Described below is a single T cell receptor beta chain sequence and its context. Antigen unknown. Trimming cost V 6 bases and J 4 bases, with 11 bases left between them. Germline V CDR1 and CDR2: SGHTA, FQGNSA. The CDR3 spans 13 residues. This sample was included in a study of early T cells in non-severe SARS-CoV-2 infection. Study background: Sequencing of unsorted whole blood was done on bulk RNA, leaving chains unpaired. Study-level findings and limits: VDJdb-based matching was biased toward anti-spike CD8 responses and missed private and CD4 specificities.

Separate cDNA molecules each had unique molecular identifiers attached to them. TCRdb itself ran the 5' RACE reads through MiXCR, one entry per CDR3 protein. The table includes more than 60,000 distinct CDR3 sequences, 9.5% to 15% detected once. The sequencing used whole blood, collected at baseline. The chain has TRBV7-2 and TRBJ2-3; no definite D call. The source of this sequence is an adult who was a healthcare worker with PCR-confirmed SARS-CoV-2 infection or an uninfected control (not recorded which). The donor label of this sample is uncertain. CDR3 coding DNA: TGTGCCAGCAGACCGGGCGGAGCAGATACGCAGTATTTT. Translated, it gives CASRPGGADTQYF.